Listed below are T cell receptor beta chains from one sample, sequenced in a study of CXCR3-negative and CXCR3-positive naive CD8 T cells. After re-calling the 5' RACE reads, TCRdb lists one entry per CDR3 protein, DNA absent. This sample's table has about 130,000 distinct CDR3 sequences. Sample: naive CXCR3+ CD8+ T cells from blood. These receptors all come from a human donor in good health. Some clones in this sample may be carry-over from other donors' samples. CDR3s include the opening cysteine and the closing phenylalanine or tryptophan.

v_call,j_call,cdr3_aa
TRBV5-6,TRBJ1-1,CASSPRTYTEAFF
TRBV2,TRBJ1-5,CASSDRGRQPQHF
TRBV4-2,TRBJ1-3,CASSQDPGASGNTIYF
TRBV5-5,TRBJ1-2,CASSWDRGSYGYTF
TRBV19,TRBJ2-7,CASSISPAGSYEQYF
TRBV7-2,TRBJ2-1,CVSSLGLYNEQFF
TRBV7-8,TRBJ2-7,CASSFGTGYEQYF
TRBV6-5,TRBJ2-7,CASSYGAGEQYF
TRBV5-8,TRBJ2-2,CASSLEVVVGTGELFF
TRBV7-2,TRBJ2-1,CASSFPLRGDSYNEQFF
TRBV6-2/TRBV6-3,TRBJ2-4,CASNYRDRQDIQYF
TRBV4-1,TRBJ2-7,CASSPSPGTGSEQYF
TRBV3-1,TRBJ2-7,CASSQDRGGQSYEQYF
TRBV12-3/TRBV12-4,TRBJ2-5,CASTASGGGRETQYF
TRBV7-6,TRBJ2-3,CASSLTELRGSSGDTQCF
TRBV20-1,TRBJ2-7,CSARDAGTDYEQYF
TRBV6-5,TRBJ2-3,CASSIMGRTRDTQYF
TRBV20-1,TRBJ1-2,CSALRPGQGFYGYTF
TRBV5-1,TRBJ2-2,CASSFELAGVSGELFF
TRBV20-1,TRBJ2-7,CSASTSAGGLPYEQYF
TRBV29-1,TRBJ2-7,CSVEGVSSYEQYF
TRBV4-3,TRBJ2-7,CASSQDWARSSYEQYF
TRBV19,TRBJ2-4,CAGSDENIQYF
TRBV24-1,TRBJ2-7,CATSDSRTGESGEQYF
TRBV19,TRBJ1-1,CASREGGSTEAFF
TRBV4-3,TRBJ2-7,CASSQDYHEQYF
TRBV13,TRBJ1-1,CASSDRMNTEAFF
TRBV6-2/TRBV6-3,TRBJ1-2,CASSHDRNYGYTF
TRBV29-1,TRBJ2-3,CSVEGVGYTDTQYF
TRBV9,TRBJ2-1,CASSTRTSGGYNEQFF
TRBV7-2,TRBJ1-5,CASSLGQGYNQPQHF
TRBV27,TRBJ2-3,CASSSLKGGTDTQYF
TRBV15,TRBJ1-1,CATSRQGYTEAFF
TRBV20-1,TRBJ1-1,CSARWTGHTEAFF
TRBV29-1,TRBJ2-5,CSVEVSIRETQYF
TRBV4-3,TRBJ2-7,CASSQGTGPSINSYEQYF
TRBV29-1,TRBJ2-3,CSVVTGSTDTQYF
TRBV20-1,TRBJ2-7,CSARGISSYEQYF
TRBV10-3,TRBJ2-1,CAISEGQGGYNEQFF
TRBV2,TRBJ2-1,CASSESLAGTWGEQFF
TRBV28,TRBJ2-7,CASSFRLAGGPAEQYF
TRBV27,TRBJ1-1,CASSPTGVTEAFF
TRBV27,TRBJ2-1,CASRAPRYNEQFF
TRBV28,TRBJ1-6,CASTVFSSSSYNSPLHF
TRBV7-6,TRBJ2-3,CASSLMGGTDTQYF
TRBV29-1,TRBJ2-7,CSVDDGAYEQYF
TRBV28,TRBJ2-2,CASSLNRIYTGELFF
TRBV29-1,TRBJ2-1,CSHISGSGAYNEQFF
TRBV29-1,TRBJ2-5,CSVTPKGRGVIQETQYF
TRBV6-6,TRBJ1-2,CASSPDYGYTF
TRBV7-9,TRBJ2-7,CASSALGGAYEQYF
TRBV3-1,TRBJ1-2,CASTSLSEGALGGYTF
TRBV6-6,TRBJ1-5,CASSFPPTRTYSNQPQHF
TRBV6-2/TRBV6-3,TRBJ2-1,CASRKPGQGPYNEQFF
TRBV13,TRBJ2-7,CASSLGRGQGSYEQYF